A single sample gave rise to the 4 T cell receptor beta chains below, sequenced in a study of shared clonotypes between healthy human individuals. TCRdb keeps only in-frame clones here, not all; method: immunoSEQ multiplex PCR. The profile shows some 2.1 million clones, 93% of them singletons. The naive CD8 subset, CD45RO-negative cells positively selected for CCR7, excluded terminally differentiated effector memory CD45RA+ cells. Sequences were obtained from naive CD8+ T cells from PBMCs. Receptor source: a man aged 18 to 30 in good health. Some clones in this sample may be carry-over from other donors' samples.

This chain joins TRBV28 and TRBJ2-7; the match to TRBD1 covers 9 bases. Per germline, CDR1 MDHEN and CDR2 SYDVKM. The CDR3 is made up of 20 amino acids. The V and J ends lost 6 bases and 3 bases, in that order; junction bases with no gene match: 24. CDR3 sequence reads: CASSPLIPLRDREEGYEQYF. The CDR3 DNA follows: TGTGCCAGCAGCCCGTTAATCCCTCTCCGGGACAGGGAGGAAGGCTACGAGCAGTACTTC.

This chain connects TRBV19 to TRBJ2-3; D is perhaps TRBD2 (6 bases). CDR3 size: 13 residues. Trimming took off 6 bases at V and 2 bases at J, with 9 bases between the two ends. Germline lookup yields CDR1 LNHDA and CDR2 SQIVND (reference sequence). This CDR3 reads CASRGTPTDTQYF. The CDR3 DNA reads as TGTGCCAGTAGAGGGACTCCCACAGATACGCAGTATTTT.

For the CDR3, the DNA is TGTGCCAGCAGCCACACGCCAGATAGCACAGATACGCAGTATTTT. It translates to CASSHTPDSTDTQYF. The V and J genes are TRBV11-3 and TRBJ2-3; D uncertain. CDR1 is SGHNT and CDR2 is YENEEA in the germline V gene. The length of the CDR3 is 15 residues. V was trimmed by 5 bases and J by 0 bases, leaving 12 bases between them.

J is TRBJ2-2 and V is TRBV19; 7 nucleotides align to TRBD2. This CDR3 is built from 16 residues. The V and J ends lost 3 bases and 5 bases, in that order; junction bases with no gene match: 9. Germline V gene data show CDR1 as LNHDA and CDR2 as SQIVND (reference sequence). The CDR3 spells CASSIVAGVETGELFF. The DNA for the CDR3 is TGTGCCAGTAGTATTGTTGCGGGAGTGGAAACCGGGGAGCTGTTTTTT.